A single sample is the source of the 32 T cell receptor beta chains below, sequenced in a study of cytomegalovirus exposure and HLA in healthy donors. Vbeta (60) and Jbeta (13) primers were used in the PCR. Using immunoSEQ multiplex PCR, the repertoire was profiled, and TCRdb retains in-frame clones only, with some absent. This table holds under 200,000 clones, roughly 70% found once. The material sequenced was PBMCs. The receptor source for this set is a woman in her 30s in good health and CMV-seronegative.

This sequence joins TRBV19 and TRBJ1-4, with TRBD1 identical over 10 bases. From germline, CDR1 is LNHDA and CDR2 SQIVND (reference sequence). The length of the CDR3 is 16 residues. V trimming: 4 bases; J trimming: 7 bases; junction bases outside the gene matches: 9. The CDR3 bases are TGTGCCAGTAGTACCCTGGGGACAGGGGTTCGTGAAAAACTGTTTTTT. This translates into CASSTLGTGVREKLFF.

The chain uses TRBV12-5 and TRBJ2-7; 7 bases map to TRBD1. The CDR3 runs 13 residues. The V gene's germline CDR1 is LGHNT and CDR2 FRNRAP. The junction had 7 bases not matched to a gene; V was cut back by 6 bases and J by 5 bases. The CDR3 DNA follows: TGTGCTAGTGGCGGACAGGCGTTTAACGAGCAGTACTTC. Its protein is CASGGQAFNEQYF.

This clone was seen more than once but under ten times. J is TRBJ2-1 and V is TRBV27, with D perhaps TRBD2 (6 bases). The CDR3 totals 17 residues. The germline V gene has CDR1 MNHEY and CDR2 SMNVEV (reference sequence). V was trimmed by 5 bases and J by 0 bases, leaving 17 bases between them. The CDR3 loop reads CASSAPGLLISYNEQFF. CDR3 nucleotides: TGTGCCAGCAGTGCCCCGGGACTTCTCATCTCCTACAATGAGCAGTTCTTC.

This clone was observed a handful of times. CDR3 amino acids: CASSINGGDYTF. In nucleotides, the CDR3 is TGTGCCAGTAGTATCAACGGAGGGGACTACACCTTC. V and J are TRBV19 and TRBJ1-2, with D possibly TRBD1 on 5 matching bases. Germline loops: CDR1 LNHDA, CDR2 SQIVND (reference sequence). CDR3 length equals 12 residues. Trimming shortened V by 3 bases and J by 10 bases, and 12 bases separated the two germline ends.

The chain couples TRBV19 to TRBJ2-7; weak D call: TRBD1 (6 bases). Trimming shortened V by 6 bases and J by 3 bases, and 18 bases separated the two germline ends. Germline CDR1 is LNHDA and CDR2 is SQIVND (reference sequence). The CDR3 has 15 amino acids. CDR3 protein: CASRGLGQKYYEQYF. The CDR3 DNA reads as TGTGCCAGTAGAGGACTTGGACAGAAATACTACGAGCAGTACTTC.

The V gene is TRBV6-1, the J gene TRBJ1-3; a possible D gene is TRBD1 (6 bases). The V end lost 2 bases, the J end lost 0 bases, and 14 bases lay between the germline ends. In germline, CDR1 is MNHNS, CDR2 SASEGT. This CDR3 region has 17 residues. The CDR3 here is CASSEKGGQLSGNTIYF. In DNA, the CDR3 is TGTGCCAGCAGTGAAAAAGGGGGACAACTCTCTGGAAACACCATATATTTT.

The J gene is TRBJ2-5, the V gene TRBV4-2; TRBD2 matches 8 bases. The J call may be wrong; the DNA end is better matched by TRBJ2-7. CDR1 and CDR2 from the germline V gene are LGHNA and YNFKEQ. The CDR3 covers 17 residues. This chain's CDR3 is CASSPWTSPPSTYEQYF. CDR3 nucleotide sequence: TGTGCCAGCAGCCCATGGACTAGCCCACCAAGCACTTACGAGCAGTACTTC.

The chain uses TRBV10-3 and TRBJ2-3; 8 nucleotides match TRBD1. The CDR3 runs to 17 residues. CDR1 ENHRY and CDR2 SYGVKD come from the germline V gene. V lost 3 bases, J lost 2 bases, and 10 bases stayed unmatched. This CDR3 is CAISDQGAKFLTDTQYF. CDR3 coding DNA: TGTGCCATCAGTGATCAGGGGGCCAAGTTCCTCACAGATACGCAGTATTTT.

This clone turned up a few times. The chain uses TRBV30 and TRBJ2-7; no clear D gene. V dropped 2 bases and J dropped 3 bases, with 8 bases sitting between them. The CDR3 spans 12 residues. CDR1 and CDR2 (germline): GTSNPN, SVGIG (reference sequence). The CDR3 DNA reads as TGTGCCTGGAGTACTGCCCGCTACGAGCAGTACTTC. Amino acids: CAWSTARYEQYF.

The rearrangement uses TRBV28 and TRBJ2-6; a weak D match, TRBD1 (6 bases). V lost 2 bases to trimming and J lost 4 bases, with 9 bases between them. The CDR3 is 15 residues long. Germline CDR1 is MDHEN and CDR2 is SYDVKM. The CDR3 coding sequence is TGTGCCAGCAGTTTACCAGGGGCCGGGGCCAACGTCCTGACTTTC. Translation gives CASSLPGAGANVLTF.

The rearrangement links TRBV5-6 to TRBJ1-1, with a weak D call TRBD1 (6 bases). V was trimmed by 2 bases and J by 3 bases, leaving 11 bases between them. CDR3 length: 14 amino acids. CDR1 is SGHDT and CDR2 is YYEEEE in the germline V gene. The CDR3 nucleotides read TGTGCCAGCAGCTTTACAGGGTGGGACACTGAAGCTTTCTTT. Its translation is CASSFTGWDTEAFF.

The V gene is TRBV4-2, the J gene TRBJ2-1; maybe TRBD2 (6 bases). The CDR3 runs 13 residues. Germline V gene sequence: CDR1 LGHNA, CDR2 YNFKEQ. V lost 9 bases and J lost 5, with 14 bases in between. The CDR3 loop reads CASSFGGNNEQFF. CDR3 DNA: TGTGCCAGTTCTTTTGGGGGGAACAATGAGCAGTTCTTC.

Only a few counts were recorded for this clone. The chain joins TRBV7-9 to TRBJ2-1; TRBD2 matches 7 bases. The length of the CDR3 is 13 residues. Germline assignment: CDR1 SEHNR and CDR2 FQNEAQ (reference sequence). The V and J ends lost 5 bases and 5 bases, in that order; junction bases with no gene match: 3. CDR3 sequence reads: CASSPLADNEQFF. The CDR3, as DNA: TGTGCCAGCAGCCCTCTAGCGGACAATGAGCAGTTCTTC.

This clone was seen only a few times. The CDR3 bases are TGTGCCAGCAGCCAAGAAGCCGGGGTGAACACTGAAGCTTTCTTT. It encodes CASSQEAGVNTEAFF. V usage is TRBV14 and J usage is TRBJ1-1; D gene unclear. The V end lost 0 bases, the J end lost 0 bases, and 8 bases lay between the germline ends. CDR3 length: 15 residues. Germline lookup yields CDR1 SGHDN and CDR2 FVKESK.

The V gene is TRBV15, the J gene TRBJ2-5; 14 bases agree with TRBD2. V lost 5 bases, J lost 4 bases, and 9 bases stayed unmatched. CDR3 length: 17 residues. Germline lookup yields CDR1 LNHNV and CDR2 YYDKDF (reference sequence). The CDR3 protein is CATSLGTSGSTGETQYF. The CDR3 coding sequence is TGTGCCACCAGCTTGGGGACTAGCGGGAGTACGGGAGAGACCCAGTACTTC. The full variable domain, completed using reference TRBV15 and TRBJ2-5, is DAMVIQNPRYQVTQFGKPVTLSCSQTLNHNVMYWYQQKSSQAPKLLFHYYDKDFNNEADTPDNFQSRRPNTSFCFLDIRSPGLGDTAMYLCATSLGTSGSTGETQYFGPGTRLLVL.

The chain is built from TRBV10-3 and TRBJ2-3; 9 bases map to TRBD2. Germline CDR1 ENHRY, CDR2 SYGVKD. The CDR3 loop spans 14 amino acids. The trim removed 8 bases at V and 4 bases at J, leaving 7 bases unmatched. The DNA for the CDR3 is TGTGCCATCCGGAGGATAGCGGGAGCAGATACGCAGTATTTT. This codes for CAIRRIAGADTQYF.

The V call is TRBV27, the J call TRBJ1-2, with TRBD1 matching over 8 bases. V lost 5 bases, J lost 5 bases, and 10 bases stayed unmatched. Germline V CDR1 and CDR2: MNHEY, SMNVEV (reference sequence). The CDR3 length is 15 residues. The CDR3 DNA reads as TGTGCCAGCAGTCCAACCGGGACAGGAAGATATGGCTACACCTTC. Its translation is CASSPTGTGRYGYTF.

This sequence joins TRBV5-1 and TRBJ2-3; TRBD2 might be the D (5 bases). Trimming pared 0 bases from V and 0 bases from J, leaving 17 bases between. The CDR3 runs to 18 residues. The germline gives CDR1 SGHRS, CDR2 YFSETQ. The CDR3 nucleotides are TGCGCCAGCAGCTTGGACGCGGGTCACGCATATAGCACAGATACGCAGTATTTT. Residues: CASSLDAGHAYSTDTQYF.

This rearrangement joins TRBV6-5 to TRBJ2-1, with TRBD2 matching over 9 bases. V gave up 4 bases and J gave up 7 bases; unmatched junction bases: 5. This CDR3 is built from 14 residues. The germline V gene encodes CDR1 MNHEY and CDR2 SVGAGI. The CDR3 DNA sequence: TGTGCCAGCAGTTTAGGGCTAGCGGGAAATGAGCAGTTCTTC. Protein product: CASSLGLAGNEQFF.

The CDR3 loop reads CASSSIQSYEQYF. The CDR3 coding sequence is TGTGCCAGCTCATCGATACAGTCCTACGAGCAGTACTTC. The chain is built from TRBV18 and TRBJ2-7, with D uncertain. The V gene's germline CDR1 is KGHSH and CDR2 LQKENI. V was trimmed by 5 bases and J by 1 base, leaving 9 bases between them. This CDR3 is built from 13 residues.

V is TRBV7-9 and J is TRBJ2-5; 12 nucleotides match TRBD2. V gave up 0 bases and J gave up 5 bases; unmatched junction bases: 13. Germline V CDR1 and CDR2: SEHNR, FQNEAQ (reference sequence). This CDR3 contains 19 residues. The CDR3 loop is CASSLAPSGGVPPGETQYF. As DNA, the CDR3 is TGTGCCAGCAGCTTAGCCCCTAGCGGGGGGGTTCCCCCTGGGGAGACCCAGTACTTC.

The chain carries TRBV2 and TRBJ2-7; TRBD2 agrees at 8 bases. The V and J ends lost 8 bases and 4 bases, in that order; junction bases with no gene match: 13. This CDR3 contains 15 residues. Per the germline V gene, CDR1 is SNHLY and CDR2 is FYNNEI. The CDR3 sequence: CASYGSGGEVYEQYF. CDR3 bases: TGTGCCAGCTATGGGAGCGGGGGCGAGGTGTACGAGCAGTACTTC.

This clone occurred a few times. Within the sample, other DNA sequences also encode this same CDR3. The chain carries TRBV5-4 and TRBJ2-2; D remains unclear. Deletions cut 0 bases from V and 4 bases from J, with 4 bases between. There are 13 residues in the CDR3. CDR1 and CDR2 (germline): SGHNT, YYREEE (reference sequence). In DNA form, the CDR3 reads TGTGCCAGCAGCTTGGTAGCCACCGGGGAGCTGTTTTTT. It is translated as CASSLVATGELFF.

The chain joins TRBV6-1 to TRBJ1-1; possible D gene TRBD1, 5 bases. CDR1 MNHNS and CDR2 SASEGT come from the germline V gene. Deletions cut 7 bases from V and 1 base from J, with 10 bases between. CDR3 length: 13 amino acids. CDR3 protein: CASTWGRNTEAFF. CDR3 nucleotide sequence: TGTGCCAGCACCTGGGGCAGGAACACTGAAGCTTTCTTT.

CDR3: CAWNPSGSGYEQYF. The DNA of the CDR3 is TGTGCCTGGAACCCTAGCGGGAGTGGATACGAGCAGTACTTC. The chain employs TRBV30 and TRBJ2-7; TRBD2 agrees at 10 bases. V lost 4 bases, J lost 4 bases, and 7 bases stayed unmatched. CDR3 size: 14 residues. CDR1 and CDR2 from the germline V gene are GTSNPN and SVGIG (reference sequence).

This chain joins TRBV5-4 and TRBJ1-1; TRBD1 is a possible D gene (6 bases). Trimming cost V 3 bases and J 0 bases, with 18 bases left between them. This CDR3 has 17 amino acids. Per germline, CDR1 SGHNT and CDR2 YYREEE (reference sequence). The CDR3 nucleotides read TGTGCCAGCAGCTCGTCGCCCCCGGGACACCTGAACACTGAAGCTTTCTTT. It specifies CASSSSPPGHLNTEAFF.

This rearrangement joins TRBV29-1 to TRBJ2-1; weak D call: TRBD2 (5 bases). CDR1 and CDR2 from the germline V gene are SQVTM and ANQGSEA. CDR3 length: 14 residues. V was pared by 1 base and J by 8 bases, with 15 bases between. The CDR3 reads CSVEASGLGYEQFF. The CDR3 nucleotides read TGCAGCGTTGAAGCAAGCGGTCTAGGGTATGAGCAGTTCTTC.

The chain recombines TRBV4-3 with TRBJ2-7; TRBD2 matches 11 bases. The CDR3 spans 15 residues. The V gene end was trimmed by 4 bases and the J gene end by 3 bases; junction bases not matched to a gene: 5. Germline CDR1 LGHNA, CDR2 YSLEER. The CDR3 DNA is TGCGCCAGCAGCCTAAGACTAGCGGGACTCTACGAGCAGTACTTC. Its protein is CASSLRLAGLYEQYF.

This clone was recorded once. The chain employs TRBV9 and TRBJ1-2, with TRBD1 identical over 7 bases. CDR1 and CDR2 (germline): SGDLS, YYNGEE. The CDR3 sequence is 18 residues long. V dropped 0 bases and J dropped 0; count of bases not matched to a gene: 11. The CDR3 protein is CASSVARTGGRANYGYTF. CDR3 in DNA: TGTGCCAGCAGCGTAGCCCGGACAGGCGGACGAGCTAACTATGGCTACACCTTC. The full variable domain, rest sourced from reference TRBV9 and TRBJ1-2, is DSGVTQTPKHLITATGQRVTLRCSPRSGDLSVYWYQQSLDQGLQFLIQYYNGEERAKGNILERFSAQQFPDLHSELNLSSLELGDSALYFCASSVARTGGRANYGYTFGSGTRLTVV.

This chain links TRBV18 with TRBJ2-6; D is undetermined. The CDR3 spans 18 residues. V lost 2 bases and J lost 0, with 14 bases in between. Per germline, CDR1 KGHSH and CDR2 LQKENI. The CDR3 bases are TGTGCCAGCTCACCATTACCCGGTCCGAACTCTGGGGCCAACGTCCTGACTTTC. Residues: CASSPLPGPNSGANVLTF.

The genes are TRBV6-1 and TRBJ1-4; D possibly corresponds to TRBD1 (6 bases). Trimming took 0 bases from V and 7 from J, leaving 12 bases between them. There are 15 residues in the CDR3. CDR1 and CDR2 (germline): MNHNS, SASEGT. In DNA form, the CDR3 reads TGTGCCAGCAGTGAAGCGTCCGGGGGGGCTGAAAAACTGTTTTTT. Protein sequence: CASSEASGGAEKLFF.

V usage is TRBV5-8 and J usage is TRBJ2-7; possible D gene TRBD1, 5 bases. CDR1 is SGHTS, CDR2 YDEGEE, per germline. The CDR3 spans 15 residues. V dropped 0 bases and J dropped 3 bases, with 13 bases sitting between them. CDR3 sequence: CASSLAGNGYYEQYF. The CDR3 DNA reads TGTGCCAGCAGCTTGGCAGGGAACGGCTACTACGAGCAGTACTTC.